This T cell receptor (beta chain) derives from a study of T cell responses to AZD1222 COVID-19 vaccine. Turning to the study itself: Combined were second doses at about 4 or about 12 weeks. Broader study findings: Most donors were white British and more were female, and clonal diversity was possibly underestimated. Per reports, nearly half of all spike-specific TCRs target regions that are unmutated in variants.

A note on this clone: Its antigen is still unknown.

TCRdb's copy holds only in-frame clones and misses some; the assay was immunoSEQ multiplex PCR. The data contain tens of thousands of clones, 75% to 85% of them singletons. This CDR3 contains 13 residues. Germline V lookup: CDR1 SNHLY, CDR2 FYNNEI. J was trimmed by 10 bases and V by 6 bases; bases with no gene match: 8. This TCR came from an adult in good health. V and J are TRBV2 and TRBJ1-2; 10 bases are shared with TRBD1. This specimen was peripheral blood, taken on day 0 of AZD1222 vaccination. CDR3 nucleotide sequence: TGTGCCAGCAGCCCGGGACAGGGGTTAGACTACACCTTC. As protein: CASSPGQGLDYTF.